This T cell receptor (beta chain) was recorded in a study of CXCR3-negative and CXCR3-positive naive CD8 T cells. 5' RACE that incorporated UMI labels was used to prepare the TRB cDNA libraries. TCRdb reprocessed the 5' RACE reads and keeps a single row for each CDR3 protein, giving no DNA. This repertoire includes some 120,000 distinct CDR3 sequences. For this clonotype: Its matching antigen is unknown.

Notes on the study in general: For CXCR3-positive naive cells, TRB CDR3s were more hydrophobic than those of CXCR3-negative naive cells.

The CDR3 totals 13 residues. CDR1 and CDR2 from the germline V gene are SGHTA and FQGTGA. The clonotype was recovered from a human donor in good health. Some clones in this sample may be carry-over from other donors' samples. The gene calls are TRBV7-3 and TRBJ2-5. Sequenced input: naive CXCR3+ CD8+ T cells from blood. Subset: CD45RO-CCR7+CD27+CD95- naive CD8+ T cells expressing CXCR3 (TNR3+). The CDR3 loop is CASSPTLGETQYF.